This TCR beta chain appears in the sequencing data of a study of type 1 regulatory T cells. Study background: An in vitro protocol generated T-allo10, a Tr1-enriched, alloantigen-specific CD4 T cell product.

About this clonotype: The antigen remains undetermined.

T-allo10 cells from the graft donor were described as anergic, host-alloantigen-specific, and alloantigen-specific suppressors. TCRdb re-called the reads through MiXCR, storing one row per CDR3 protein. This sample has 60,000 to 70,000 distinct CDR3 sequences, with nearly 65% found just once. Germline CDR1 and CDR2: SGHDT and YYEEEE. This CDR3 is built from 15 residues. J was trimmed by 3 bases and V by 1 base; bases with no gene match: 6. Sequencing input: cultured T cells, either the whole culture or a sorted T cell fraction (not recorded which). Subset defined: Tr1-enriched cell product generated in vitro against host alloantigens. The receptor was isolated from a human donor in good health. The gene calls are TRBV5-6 and TRBJ2-5; 7 nucleotides align to TRBD2. The CDR3 region has the DNA TGTGCCAGCAGCTTGCGAACTAGCGCAGAAGAGACCCAGTACTTC. Protein sequence: CASSLRTSAEETQYF.